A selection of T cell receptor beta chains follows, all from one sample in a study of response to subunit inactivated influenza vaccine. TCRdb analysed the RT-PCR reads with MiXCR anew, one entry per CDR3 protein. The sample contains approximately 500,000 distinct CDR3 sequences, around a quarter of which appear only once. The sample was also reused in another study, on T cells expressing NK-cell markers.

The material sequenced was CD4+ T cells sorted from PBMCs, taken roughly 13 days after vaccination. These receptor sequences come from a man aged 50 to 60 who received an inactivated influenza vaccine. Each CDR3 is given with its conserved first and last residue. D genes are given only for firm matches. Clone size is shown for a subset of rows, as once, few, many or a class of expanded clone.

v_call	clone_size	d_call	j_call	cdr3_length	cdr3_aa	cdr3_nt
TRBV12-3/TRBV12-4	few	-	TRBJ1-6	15	CASSPAVGRGSPLHF	TGTGCCAGCAGTCCCGCCGTCGGGAGAGGATCACCCCTCCACTTT
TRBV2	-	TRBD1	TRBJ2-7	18	CASSLGQGQTLGSYEQYF	TGTGCCAGCAGTCTGGGACAGGGACAGACACTGGGCTCCTACGAGCAGTACTTC
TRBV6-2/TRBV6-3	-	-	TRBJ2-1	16	CASSYSKVAWSNEQFF	TGTGCCAGCAGTTACTCGAAGGTAGCGTGGTCCAATGAGCAGTTCTTC
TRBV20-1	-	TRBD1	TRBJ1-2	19	CSASMDRGTGKDVSYGYTF	TGCAGTGCTAGTATGGATCGCGGGACAGGAAAGGACGTGAGCTATGGCTACACCTTC
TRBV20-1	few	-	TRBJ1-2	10	CSASYYGYTF	TGCAGTGCTAGCTACTATGGCTACACCTTC
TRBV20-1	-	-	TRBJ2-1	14	CSAMNSGSYNEQFF	TGCAGTGCCATGAACTCGGGCTCCTACAATGAGCAGTTCTTC
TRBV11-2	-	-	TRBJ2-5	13	CASSLRRDGTQYF	TGTGCCAGCAGCTTGAGACGGGATGGGACCCAGTACTTC
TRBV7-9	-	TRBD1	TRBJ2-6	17	CASSSYRGPSGANVLTF	TGTGCCAGCAGCTCATACAGGGGGCCCTCTGGGGCCAACGTCCTGACTTTC
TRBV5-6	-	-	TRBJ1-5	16	CASSLGQTYSNQPQHF	TGTGCCAGCAGCTTGGGACAGACCTATAGCAATCAGCCCCAGCATTTT
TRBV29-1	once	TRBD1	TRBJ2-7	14	CSVSHGTASYEQYF	TGCAGCGTGAGCCACGGGACAGCATCCTACGAGCAGTACTTC
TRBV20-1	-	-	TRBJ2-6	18	CSASKEGFSGTGANVLTF	TGCAGTGCTAGTAAGGAAGGTTTCTCGGGAACTGGGGCCAACGTCCTGACTTTC
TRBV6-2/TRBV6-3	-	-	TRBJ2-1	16	CASHRGGGSGYNEQFF	TGTGCCAGCCATCGCGGGGGCGGGAGCGGATACAATGAGCAGTTCTTC
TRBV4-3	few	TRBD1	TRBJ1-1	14	CASNKGQGGTEAFF	TGCGCCAGCAACAAAGGACAGGGGGGCACTGAAGCTTTCTTT
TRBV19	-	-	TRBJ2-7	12	CASSLQGLEQYF	TGTGCCAGTAGTCTGCAGGGCCTCGAGCAGTACTTC
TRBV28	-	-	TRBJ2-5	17	CASRHSPSLGVRETQYF	TGTGCCAGCAGGCACTCCCCCAGTTTGGGTGTTAGGGAGACCCAGTACTTC
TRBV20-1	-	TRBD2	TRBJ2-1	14	CSASKRGTYNEQFF	TGCAGTGCTAGCAAGCGGGGGACCTACAATGAGCAGTTCTTC
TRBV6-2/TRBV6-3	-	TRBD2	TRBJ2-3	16	CASSDPSGGSTDTQYF	TGTGCCAGCAGTGATCCTAGCGGGGGGAGCACAGATACGCAGTATTTT
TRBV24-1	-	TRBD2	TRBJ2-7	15	CATSPSGRNSYEQYF	TGTGCCACCAGTCCTAGCGGGAGGAACTCCTACGAGCAGTACTTC
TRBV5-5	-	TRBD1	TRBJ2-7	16	CASSLRIGQGASEQYF	TGTGCCAGCAGCTTGAGAATAGGACAGGGGGCATCCGAGCAGTACTTC
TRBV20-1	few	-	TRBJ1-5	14	CSARDRSGGQPQHF	TGCAGTGCTAGAGATCGGTCAGGCGGTCAGCCCCAGCATTTT
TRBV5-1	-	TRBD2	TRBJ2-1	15	CASGTSGGAYNEQFF	TGCGCCAGCGGGACTAGCGGGGGGGCCTACAATGAGCAGTTCTTC
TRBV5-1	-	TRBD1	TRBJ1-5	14	CASRETGGDQPQHF	TGCGCCAGCAGAGAGACAGGGGGCGATCAGCCCCAGCATTTT
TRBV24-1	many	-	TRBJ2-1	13	CATSDFQADEQFF	TGTGCCACCAGTGATTTTCAAGCCGATGAGCAGTTCTTC
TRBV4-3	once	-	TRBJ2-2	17	CASSRAMRDVWTGELFF	TGCGCCAGCAGCCGAGCGATGAGGGATGTATGGACCGGGGAGCTGTTTTTT
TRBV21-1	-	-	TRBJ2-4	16	CASSKRGESREGIQYF	TGTGCCAGCAGCAAAAGAGGCGAGTCCCGGGAGGGCATTCAGTACTTC
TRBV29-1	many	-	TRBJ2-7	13	CSVRQGGSYEQYF	TGCAGCGTACGACAAGGGGGTTCCTACGAGCAGTACTTC
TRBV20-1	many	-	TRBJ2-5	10	CSARLETQYF	TGCAGTGCTAGGTTGGAGACCCAGTACTTC
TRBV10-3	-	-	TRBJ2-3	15	CAITRGQSATDTQYF	TGTGCCATCACCCGGGGACAAAGTGCAACAGATACGCAGTATTTT
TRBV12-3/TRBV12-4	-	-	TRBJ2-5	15	CASRPSGTPRETQYF	TGTGCCAGCAGGCCCTCCGGGACCCCTCGGGAGACCCAGTACTTC
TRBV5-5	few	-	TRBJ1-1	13	CASTLWGATEAFF	TGTGCCAGCACCCTCTGGGGTGCCACTGAAGCTTTCTTT
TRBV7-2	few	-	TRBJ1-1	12	CASSLTGIEAFF	TGTGCCAGCAGCTTGACAGGAATCGAAGCTTTCTTT
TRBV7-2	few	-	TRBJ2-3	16	CASSLSLGGTTDTQYF	TGTGCCAGCAGCTTATCTCTGGGGGGCACGACAGATACGCAGTATTTT
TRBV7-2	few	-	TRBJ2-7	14	CASSLQLADYEQYF	TGTGCCAGCAGCTTACAGCTAGCAGACTACGAGCAGTACTTC
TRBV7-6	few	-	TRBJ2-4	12	CASSAPGDIQYF	TGTGCCAGCAGCGCCCCGGGGGACATTCAGTACTTC
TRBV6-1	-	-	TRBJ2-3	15	CASRDAGTSTDTQYF	TGTGCCAGCAGGGACGCAGGGACTAGCACAGATACGCAGTATTTT
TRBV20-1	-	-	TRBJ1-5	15	CSARVSAFPDQPQHF	TGCAGTGCTAGAGTATCGGCTTTTCCCGATCAGCCCCAGCATTTT
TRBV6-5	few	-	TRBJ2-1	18	CASSYSIPGGRTYNEQFF	TGTGCCAGCAGTTACTCGATCCCCGGGGGCCGAACCTACAATGAGCAGTTCTTC
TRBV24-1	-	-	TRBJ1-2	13	CATSDGGGAGYTF	TGTGCCACCAGTGATGGCGGGGGAGCTGGCTACACCTTC
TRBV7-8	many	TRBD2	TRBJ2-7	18	CASSSQRVAGGNSYEQYF	TGTGCCAGCAGCTCCCAAAGAGTCGCGGGGGGAAACTCCTACGAGCAGTACTTC
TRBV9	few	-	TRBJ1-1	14	CASSVVPMNTEAFF	TGTGCCAGCAGCGTAGTTCCTATGAACACTGAAGCTTTCTTT
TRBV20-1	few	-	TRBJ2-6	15	CSARTGSSGANVLTF	TGCAGTGCTAGGACTGGTAGCTCTGGGGCCAACGTCCTGACTTTC
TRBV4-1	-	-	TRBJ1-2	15	CASSRGEGIDYGYTF	TGCGCCAGCAGCCGAGGGGAGGGTATTGACTATGGCTACACCTTC
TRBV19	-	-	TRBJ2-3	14	CASRPDYSTDTQYF	TGTGCCAGTAGACCGGACTACAGCACAGATACGCAGTATTTT
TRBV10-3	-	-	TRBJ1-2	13	CAITGAQGGGYTF	TGTGCCATCACCGGGGCGCAGGGAGGTGGCTACACCTTC
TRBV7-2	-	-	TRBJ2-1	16	CASSTQGTRNHNEQFF	TGTGCCAGCAGCACTCAGGGGACACGCAATCACAATGAGCAGTTCTTC
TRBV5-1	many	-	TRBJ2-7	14	CASSLDLPGDEQYF	TGCGCCAGCAGCTTGGACCTCCCGGGGGACGAGCAGTACTTC
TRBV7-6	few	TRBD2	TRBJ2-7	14	CASSLGREPYEQYF	TGTGCCAGCAGCTTGGGGCGGGAGCCCTACGAGCAGTACTTC
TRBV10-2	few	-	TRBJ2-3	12	CASSATQYPQYF	TGCGCCAGCAGTGCGACCCAATACCCGCAGTATTTT